Each of the 24 T cell receptor beta chains below was sequenced from the same sample in a study of blood T cell repertoires in COVID-19. The protocol was immunoSEQ multiplex PCR, while the TCRdb copy is restricted to in-frame clones and leaves out a portion. The sample has fewer than 80,000 clones, around 84% seen once. The specimen sequenced was peripheral blood. The origin of the receptors is a man in his 70s with acute or convalescent COVID-19.

The J gene is TRBJ1-5, the V gene TRBV7-6; no firm D call. Trimming took 0 bases from V and 0 from J, leaving 6 bases between them. The CDR3 contains 15 residues. The germline V gene has CDR1 SGHVS and CDR2 FNYEAQ. CDR3 sequence (DNA): TGTGCCAGCAGCTTAGCGGGCAGTAGCAATCAGCCCCAGCATTTT. Protein product: CASSLAGSSNQPQHF.

The chain couples TRBV7-3 to TRBJ2-3, with D hard to call. V dropped 5 bases and J dropped 3 bases, with 15 bases sitting between them. Looked up from germline, CDR1 is SGHTA and CDR2 is FQGTGA. The CDR3 runs 15 residues. The CDR3 spells CASSPYSAGTDTQYF. As DNA, the CDR3 is TGTGCCAGCAGCCCGTACTCCGCCGGGACAGATACGCAGTATTTT.

The J gene is TRBJ2-5, the V gene TRBV10-3; 7 bases line up with TRBD2. The length of the CDR3 is 11 residues. Looked up from germline, CDR1 is ENHRY and CDR2 is SYGVKD. The junction had 1 base not matched to a gene; V was cut back by 8 bases and J by 4 bases. CDR3 loop: CAIGGGETQYF. The CDR3 nucleotides read TGTGCCATCGGGGGGGGAGAGACCCAGTACTTC.

The gene calls are TRBV12-3 or TRBV12-4 and TRBJ1-2; a weak D match, TRBD1 (5 bases). The CDR3 spans 13 residues. With 3 bases removed from V and 6 bases from J, the gap between germline ends came to 11 bases. CDR3 in DNA: TGTGCCAGCAGTTTTTTAGGGGCAAATGGCTACACCTTC. Translated, it gives CASSFLGANGYTF.

The chain carries TRBV6-6 and TRBJ2-7, with D possibly TRBD2 on 6 matching bases. Trimming removed 11 bases from V and 2 bases from J, with 13 bases in between. The CDR3 runs 12 residues. Per germline, CDR1 MNHNY and CDR2 SVGAGI (reference sequence). The CDR3 nucleotides read TGTGCCGGAGGGGAGTCTACCTACGAGCAGTACTTC. Translation gives CAGGESTYEQYF.

The chain joins TRBV19 to TRBJ2-1, with a tentative D call TRBD2 (5 bases). The CDR3 covers 14 residues. Germline CDR1 reads LNHDA; CDR2 reads SQIVND (reference sequence). Trimming cost V 4 bases and J 6 bases, with 13 bases left between them. This CDR3 is CASSRLASPNEQFF. In DNA form, the CDR3 reads TGTGCCAGTAGTAGGCTAGCTTCCCCCAATGAGCAGTTCTTC. Combining the CDR3 with reference TRBV19 and TRBJ2-1 gives the whole variable domain DGGITQSPKYLFRKEGQNVTLSCEQNLNHDAMYWYRQDPGQGLRLIYYSQIVNDFQKGDIAEGYSVSREKKESFPLTVTSAQKNPTAFYLCASSRLASPNEQFFGPGTRLTVL.

The chain recombines TRBV28 with TRBJ1-3, with no clear D. V dropped 2 bases and J dropped 0 bases, with 11 bases sitting between them. Germline assignment: CDR1 MDHEN and CDR2 SYDVKM. The CDR3 is 16 amino acids. Written as DNA, the CDR3 is TGTGCCAGCAGTTTACCCGGACTGTTCTCTGGAAACACCATATATTTT. Its protein is CASSLPGLFSGNTIYF.

V gene TRBV6-4 combines with J gene TRBJ2-2; no reliable D call. V gave up 4 bases and J gave up 3 bases, with 15 bases separating them. CDR1 is MRHNA, CDR2 SNTAGT, per germline. There are 16 residues in the CDR3. CDR3: CASSAAWARDTGELFF. The CDR3 DNA reads as TGTGCCAGCAGTGCGGCCTGGGCACGCGACACCGGGGAGCTGTTTTTT.

This chain joins TRBV5-1 and TRBJ2-3, with TRBD2 as a possible D gene (5 bases). The germline CDR1 and CDR2 sequences are SGHRS and YFSETQ. Between the trimmed V and J ends, which lost 0 bases and 2 bases, there was a span of 13 bases. CDR3 length equals 16 residues. CDR3: CASSLALATFTDTQYF. CDR3 coding DNA: TGCGCCAGCAGCTTGGCGTTAGCGACTTTCACAGATACGCAGTATTTT. Drawing the rest from reference TRBV5-1 and TRBJ2-3, the complete variable domain is KAGVTQTPRYLIKTRGQQVTLSCSPISGHRSVSWYQQTPGQGLQFLFEYFSETQRNKGNFPGRFSGRQFSNSRSEMNVSTLELGDSALYLCASSLALATFTDTQYFGPGTRLTVL.

The table lists this clone with a few counts. The V and J genes are TRBV4-1 and TRBJ1-2, with D perhaps TRBD1 (6 bases). The germline V gene encodes CDR1 MGHRA and CDR2 YSYEKL. V lost 1 base, J lost 4 bases, and 13 bases lay in between. This CDR3 region has 15 residues. CDR3 nucleotide sequence: TGCGCCAGCAGCCAAGCTGATCAGGGGTTCTATGGCTACACCTTC. Translated, it gives CASSQADQGFYGYTF.

The chain uses TRBV19 and TRBJ1-5; 8 positions match TRBD1. With 5 bases clipped from V and 5 bases from J, the junction kept 8 bases outside the gene matches. This CDR3 spans 15 amino acids. CDR1 LNHDA and CDR2 SQIVND come from the germline V gene (reference sequence). The CDR3 DNA is TGTGCCAGTAGTCCCCGGACAGGGCAGGATCAGCCCCAGCATTTT. Translation gives CASSPRTGQDQPQHF.

The V and J genes are TRBV19 and TRBJ1-4; 7 positions agree with TRBD1. This CDR3 comprises 16 residues. Per the germline V gene, CDR1 is LNHDA and CDR2 is SQIVND (reference sequence). V gave up 5 bases and J gave up 1 base; unmatched junction bases: 7. CDR3 sequence reads: CASSPTGSKTNEKLFF. The CDR3 bases are TGTGCCAGTAGTCCGACAGGGAGCAAAACTAATGAAAAACTGTTTTTT.

The rearrangement joins TRBV3-1 (or the pseudogene TRBV3-2) to TRBJ1-1, with D maybe TRBD1 (5 bases). The CDR3 runs 13 residues. Germline values: CDR1 LGHDT, CDR2 YNNKEL (reference sequence). Trimming stripped 4 bases from V and 1 base from J, with 7 bases between. The CDR3: CASSLGQNTEAFF. The CDR3 DNA is TGTGCCAGCAGCCTCGGACAGAACACTGAAGCTTTCTTT.

The V call is TRBV6-6, the J call TRBJ2-1; 7 bases are shared with TRBD2. Per the germline V gene, CDR1 is MNHNY and CDR2 is SVGAGI (reference sequence). The CDR3 has 11 amino acids. The J segment lost 15 bases and the V segment lost 0 bases, leaving 2 bases of the junction unmatched. In DNA form, the CDR3 reads TGTGCCAGCAGTTACTCGACTAGCCGGTTCTTC. This encodes CASSYSTSRFF.

About this clone itself: Because the CDR3 is missing its conserved closing phenylalanine or tryptophan, this is likely a read error. The DNA is omitted, as the CDR3 cannot be located on it reliably, and the CDR3 follows TCRdb's listing. The chain couples TRBV5-5 to TRBJ1-1. Per the germline V gene, CDR1 is SGHKS and CDR2 is YYEKEE (reference sequence). The CDR3 adds up to 12 amino acids, both ends counted. The CDR3 here is CASTIGGAPARV.

This rearrangement joins TRBV7-8 to TRBJ2-7; D not resolved. Germline V lookup: CDR1 SGHVS, CDR2 FQNEAQ. Trimming stripped 1 base from V and 1 base from J, with 8 bases between. The CDR3 consists of 14 residues. The DNA of the CDR3 is TGTGCCAGCAGCTTAGGGCCAATTTCCTACGAGCAGTACTTC. Amino acids: CASSLGPISYEQYF. The variable domain in full, with the rest retrieved from reference TRBV7-8 and TRBJ2-7, is GAGVSQSPRYKVAKRGQDVALRCDPISGHVSLFWYQQALGQGPEFLTYFQNEAQLDKSGLPSDRFFAERPEGSVSTLKIQRTQQEDSAVYLCASSLGPISYEQYFGPGTRLTVT.

The chain carries TRBV30 and TRBJ2-1; TRBD2 agrees at 11 bases. Germline V gene lookup returns CDR1 GTSNPN and CDR2 SVGIG (reference sequence). This CDR3 contains 17 residues. V gave up 3 bases and J gave up 2 bases; unmatched junction bases: 9. CDR3 sequence (DNA): TGTGCCTGGAGGACCGCGGGTAGCGGGGGGGCCTACAATGAGCAGTTCTTC. As protein: CAWRTAGSGGAYNEQFF.

This chain uses TRBV20-1 with TRBJ1-1; D possibly corresponds to TRBD1 (6 bases). Trimming took 5 bases from V and 10 from J, leaving 14 bases between them. This CDR3 contains 11 residues. Per germline, CDR1 DFQATT and CDR2 SNEGSKA (reference sequence). This CDR3 reads CSASHREGAFF. The CDR3 coding sequence is TGCAGTGCTTCTCACAGGGAAGGAGCTTTCTTT.

The chain carries TRBV9 and TRBJ2-2; 10 nucleotides agree with TRBD2. With V trimmed by 5 bases and J by 3 bases, 4 bases remained unmatched. The CDR3 spans 15 residues. Germline CDR1 SGDLS, CDR2 YYNGEE. This CDR3 is CASSRTSGYTGELFF. As DNA, the CDR3 is TGTGCCAGCAGTCGGACTAGCGGATACACCGGGGAGCTGTTTTTT.

CDR3 DNA sequence: TGCGCCAGCAGCCCCCTCCCGGCCCAGCGGGGAACCTCGACAGATACGCAGTATTTT. Translated, it gives CASSPLPAQRGTSTDTQYF. V usage is TRBV5-1 and J usage is TRBJ2-3; TRBD2 matches at 7 bases. With 4 bases clipped from V and 3 bases from J, the junction kept 20 bases outside the gene matches. The CDR3 loop spans 19 amino acids. The germline gives CDR1 SGHRS, CDR2 YFSETQ. Together with reference TRBV5-1 and TRBJ2-3, the CDR3 gives the full variable domain: KAGVTQTPRYLIKTRGQQVTLSCSPISGHRSVSWYQQTPGQGLQFLFEYFSETQRNKGNFPGRFSGRQFSNSRSEMNVSTLELGDSALYLCASSPLPAQRGTSTDTQYFGPGTRLTVL.

The CDR3 here is CASSDGQGLRGKGANVLTF. The CDR3 DNA reads as TGTGCCAGCAGTGATGGACAGGGGCTTAGGGGGAAAGGGGCCAACGTCCTGACTTTC. The rearrangement joins TRBV6-1 to TRBJ2-6, with 9 bases fitting TRBD1. Trimming at V came to 3 bases and at J to 4 bases, leaving 13 bases not matched to a gene. Germline loops: CDR1 MNHNS, CDR2 SASEGT. CDR3 size: 19 residues.

The rearrangement links TRBV9 to TRBJ1-6; the D is unclear. CDR1 and CDR2 from the germline V gene are SGDLS and YYNGEE. The CDR3 loop spans 16 amino acids. V lost 4 bases, J lost 1 base, and 12 bases lay in between. CDR3 DNA sequence: TGTGCCAGCAGCTGGACCGGAGGATCCTATAATTCACCCCTCCACTTT. It codes for CASSWTGGSYNSPLHF.

The chain employs TRBV18 and TRBJ2-2, with D maybe TRBD2 (5 bases). The CDR3 length is 16 residues. V dropped 3 bases and J dropped 2 bases, with 13 bases sitting between them. Germline CDR1 is KGHSH and CDR2 is LQKENI. CDR3 bases: TGTGCCAGCTCACCCTCGTTACTAGAAAACACCGGGGAGCTGTTTTTT. Translated, it gives CASSPSLLENTGELFF.

This clone was seen a few times. CDR3 protein: CASSDLRGQSEAFF. The CDR3, as DNA: TGTGCCAGCAGTGACCTCCGAGGACAATCTGAAGCTTTCTTT. J is TRBJ1-1 and V is TRBV6-1; a weak D match, TRBD1 (5 bases). The CDR3 is 14 amino acids. V was clipped by 3 bases and J by 6 bases, with 14 bases between them. The germline V gene has CDR1 MNHNS and CDR2 SASEGT.